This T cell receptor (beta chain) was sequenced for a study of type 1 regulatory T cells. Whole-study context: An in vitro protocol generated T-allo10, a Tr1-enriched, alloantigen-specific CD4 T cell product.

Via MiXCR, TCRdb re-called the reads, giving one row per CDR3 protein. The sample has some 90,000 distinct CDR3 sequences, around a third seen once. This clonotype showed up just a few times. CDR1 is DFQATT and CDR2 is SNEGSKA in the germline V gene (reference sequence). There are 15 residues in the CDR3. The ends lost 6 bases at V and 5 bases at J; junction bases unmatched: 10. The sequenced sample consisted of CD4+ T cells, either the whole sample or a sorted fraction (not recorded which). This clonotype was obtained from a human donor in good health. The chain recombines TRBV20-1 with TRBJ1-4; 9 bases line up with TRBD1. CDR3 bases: TGCAGTGCGAGGCCGGGACAGGGAAAGAATGAAAAACTGTTTTTT. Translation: CSARPGQGKNEKLFF.